The clone carrying this T cell receptor beta chain was observed a single time. This entry is derived from a study of cytomegalovirus exposure and HLA in healthy donors. The PCR made use of 60 Vbeta and 13 Jbeta primers. Profiled with immunoSEQ multiplex PCR; TCRdb holds only in-frame clones, not every one. The sample lists about 160,000 clones; about four fifths were seen once. Looked up from germline, CDR1 is SGHAT and CDR2 is FQDESV (reference sequence). This CDR3 region has 15 residues. Trimming pared 1 base from V and 1 base from J, leaving 7 bases between. The source is a woman in her fifties or sixties in good health and CMV-seronegative. The chain uses TRBV11-1 and TRBJ2-2; no clear D. The sequencing sample was made of PBMCs. This chain's CDR3 is CASSLGSGNTGELFF. CDR3 in DNA: TGTGCCAGCAGCTTAGGGTCGGGGAACACCGGGGAGCTGTTTTTT.